Below are 16 T cell receptor beta chains sequenced from a single sample in a study of blood T cell repertoires in COVID-19. The repertoire was sequenced with immunoSEQ multiplex PCR; TCRdb's copy has only in-frame clones and lacks some. This sample carries some 110,000 clones, 82% of them seen once, and the ten largest clones take roughly 7.7%. Sequencing used peripheral blood. The receptors derive from a man aged 65-85 years with acute or convalescent COVID-19.

The CDR3 spells CASSRQAFGCNQPQHF. CDR3 in DNA: TGTGCCAGCAGCCGACAGGCTTTCGGCTGCAATCAGCCCCAGCATTTT. The chain carries TRBV11-3 and TRBJ1-5; tentatively, D is TRBD1 (6 bases). The length of the CDR3 is 16 residues. Between the trimmed V and J ends, which lost 5 bases and 2 bases, there was a span of 16 bases. Germline assignment: CDR1 SGHNT and CDR2 YENEEA. Complete variable domain (other parts from reference TRBV11-3 and TRBJ1-5): EAGVVQSPRYKIIEKKQPVAFWCNPISGHNTLYWYLQNLGQGPELLIRYENEEAVDDSQLPKDRFSAERLKGVDSTLKIQPAELGDSAVYLCASSRQAFGCNQPQHFGDGTRLSIL.

This chain joins TRBV6-6 and TRBJ1-6; the match to TRBD1 covers 8 bases. V lost 5 bases to trimming and J lost 4 bases; unmatched junction nucleotides: 4. Germline CDR1 reads MNHNY; CDR2 reads SVGAGI (reference sequence). The CDR3 contains 15 residues. The CDR3 here is CASSVGQGYNSPLHF. The CDR3 coding sequence is TGTGCCAGCAGTGTCGGACAGGGTTATAATTCACCCCTCCACTTT.

The V gene is TRBV18, the J gene TRBJ2-3; no clear D gene. Germline CDR1 and CDR2: KGHSH and LQKENI. The V end lost 2 bases, the J end lost 4 bases, and 4 bases lay between the germline ends. CDR3 length: 12 amino acids. The DNA of the CDR3 is TGTGCCAGCTCACCATTCGCAGATACGCAGTATTTT. The encoded protein is CASSPFADTQYF.

CDR3 DNA sequence: TGTGCCAGCAGCTCTACAGGGGGCCCCTTCTCTGGAAACACCATATATTTT. It translates to CASSSTGGPFSGNTIYF. This chain connects TRBV9 to TRBJ1-3; TRBD1 matches 9 bases. Trimming at V came to 4 bases and at J to 0 bases, leaving 8 bases not matched to a gene. Germline-derived CDR1 and CDR2 are SGDLS and YYNGEE. The CDR3 contains 17 residues.

The rearrangement uses TRBV7-2 and TRBJ1-2; 8 bases are a match to TRBD1. This CDR3 spans 16 amino acids. Trimming at V came to 0 bases and at J to 6 bases, leaving 9 bases not matched to a gene. CDR1 is SGHTA, CDR2 FQGNSA, per germline. CDR3 bases: TGTGCCAGCAGCTTAGCTGGTCTAGGGACAGGCCATGGCTACACCTTC. Translation gives CASSLAGLGTGHGYTF.

V gene TRBV7-9 combines with J gene TRBJ1-1; D is ambiguous. CDR3 size: 15 residues. CDR1 and CDR2 (germline): SEHNR, FQNEAQ (reference sequence). V shed 3 bases and J shed 4 bases, with 15 bases lying between them. This CDR3 reads CASSFGVGGGTEAFF. CDR3 nucleotides: TGTGCCAGCAGCTTCGGCGTGGGTGGAGGCACTGAAGCTTTCTTT.

This sequence joins TRBV18 and TRBJ2-7; D ambiguous. There are 13 residues in the CDR3. CDR1 is KGHSH, CDR2 LQKENI, per germline. Trimming removed 2 bases at V and 3 bases at J, with 8 bases between. CDR3 sequence reads: CASSPEQNYEQYF. DNA for the CDR3: TGTGCCAGCTCACCAGAACAGAACTACGAGCAGTACTTC.

Only one count was recorded for this clone. This chain connects TRBV28 to TRBJ1-1; D call uncertain. Germline assignment: CDR1 MDHEN and CDR2 SYDVKM. The CDR3 covers 12 residues. V lost 3 bases to trimming and J lost 5 bases, with 7 bases between them. Here the CDR3 reads CASSLTGTEAFF. CDR3 sequence (DNA): TGTGCCAGCAGTTTGACGGGAACTGAAGCTTTCTTT.

The rearrangement uses TRBV28 and TRBJ1-2; 7 positions match TRBD1. The length of the CDR3 is 11 residues. V lost 5 bases and J lost 8; bases outside the gene matches: 2. Germline V lookup: CDR1 MDHEN, CDR2 SYDVKM. CDR3 bases: TGTGCCAGCAGTCAACAGGGGGGCTACACCTTC. Its translation: CASSQQGGYTF.

The sample holds one count of this clone. This rearrangement joins TRBV28 to TRBJ1-4; 7 bases map to TRBD1. After removal of 7 bases from V and 7 bases from J, the junction contained 6 bases not matched to a gene. Germline assignment: CDR1 MDHEN and CDR2 SYDVKM. The CDR3 is 13 residues long. The CDR3 region is CASTGGGVEKLFF. DNA of the CDR3: TGTGCCAGCACTGGAGGGGGCGTTGAAAAACTGTTTTTT.

The CDR3 bases are TGTGCCAGTAGTATCGGGACAGGGAGGGAGAACACTGAAGCTTTCTTT. The encoded protein is CASSIGTGRENTEAFF. The genes are TRBV19 and TRBJ1-1; 9 bases agree with TRBD1. CDR1 and CDR2 (germline): LNHDA, SQIVND (reference sequence). This CDR3 contains 16 residues. V dropped 3 bases and J dropped 1; count of bases not matched to a gene: 6. Using reference TRBV19 and TRBJ1-1 for the parts outside the CDR3, the full variable domain is DGGITQSPKYLFRKEGQNVTLSCEQNLNHDAMYWYRQDPGQGLRLIYYSQIVNDFQKGDIAEGYSVSREKKESFPLTVTSAQKNPTAFYLCASSIGTGRENTEAFFGQGTRLTVV.

The rearrangement links TRBV30 to TRBJ1-6, with D unclear. The germline V and J ends were trimmed by 0 bases and 5 bases, with 14 bases remaining between them. CDR1 GTSNPN and CDR2 SVGIG come from the germline V gene (reference sequence). This CDR3 comprises 16 residues. CDR3 residues: CAWSVTSTYNNSPLHF. CDR3 nucleotides: TGTGCCTGGAGTGTCACATCGACATACAATAATTCACCCCTCCACTTT.

V is TRBV6-4 and J is TRBJ1-6, with D maybe TRBD1 (6 bases). Trimming removed 2 bases at V and 11 bases at J, with 13 bases between. CDR3 length: 14 amino acids. Germline V gene sequence: CDR1 MRHNA, CDR2 SNTAGT. The CDR3 bases are TGTGCCAGCAGTGACCAAGGGGGGGGTCCACCCCTCCACTTT. This sequence encodes CASSDQGGGPPLHF.

The gene calls are TRBV3-1 (or the pseudogene TRBV3-2) and TRBJ1-6, with D hard to call. CDR3 length: 16 residues. Germline CDR1 LGHDT, CDR2 YNNKEL (reference sequence). V lost 3 bases and J lost 7, with 16 bases in between. The CDR3 protein is CASSQRGQSSNSPLHF. As DNA, the CDR3 is TGTGCCAGCAGCCAGAGAGGGCAGAGCTCCAATTCACCCCTCCACTTT.

The CDR3 sequence: CASSLDHLSGAQYF. CDR3 sequence (DNA): TGCGCCAGCAGCTTGGACCATCTATCAGGGGCCCAGTACTTC. The chain carries TRBV5-1 and TRBJ2-5; D is possibly TRBD1 (6 bases). This CDR3 is 14 amino acids long. The germline V gene has CDR1 SGHRS and CDR2 YFSETQ. V lost 0 bases, J lost 9 bases, and 15 bases lay in between.

This clone occurred a few times. V gene TRBV29-1 combines with J gene TRBJ1-1; D is uncertain. CDR1 and CDR2 (germline): SQVTM, ANQGSEA. Between the trimmed V and J ends, which lost 4 bases and 4 bases, there was a span of 13 bases. The length of the CDR3 is 13 residues. The CDR3 sequence is CSVGHAGFTEAFF. The DNA for the CDR3 is TGCAGCGTTGGTCACGCGGGTTTCACTGAAGCTTTCTTT. The variable domain in full, with the rest retrieved from reference TRBV29-1 and TRBJ1-1, is SAVISQKPSRDICQRGTSLTIQCQVDSQVTMMFWYRQQPGQSLTLIATANQGSEATYESGFVIDKFPISRPNLTFSTLTVSNMSPEDSSIYLCSVGHAGFTEAFFGQGTRLTVV.